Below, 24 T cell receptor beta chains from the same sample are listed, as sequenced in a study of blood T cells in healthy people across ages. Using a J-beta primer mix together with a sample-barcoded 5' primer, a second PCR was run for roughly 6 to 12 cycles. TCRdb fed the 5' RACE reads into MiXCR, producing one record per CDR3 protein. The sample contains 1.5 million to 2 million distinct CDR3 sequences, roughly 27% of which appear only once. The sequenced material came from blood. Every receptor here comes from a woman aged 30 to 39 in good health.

CDR3 DNA: TGTGCCACCAGTGATACAGGGGGCCGGTACGAGCAGTACTTC. Amino acid sequence: CATSDTGGRYEQYF. V gene TRBV24-1 combines with J gene TRBJ2-7, with TRBD1 matching 9 bases. The CDR3 totals 14 residues. Trimming removed 3 bases from V and 4 bases from J; junction bases left unmatched: 3. CDR1 is KGHDR, CDR2 SFDVKD, per germline.

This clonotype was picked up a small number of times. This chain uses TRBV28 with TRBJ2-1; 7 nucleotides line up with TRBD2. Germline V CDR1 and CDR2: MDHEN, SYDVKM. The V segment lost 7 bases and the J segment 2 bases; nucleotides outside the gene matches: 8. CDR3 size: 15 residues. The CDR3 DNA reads TGTGCCAGCACCACCTCGGGGAGGGCCTACAATGAGCAGTTCTTC. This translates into CASTTSGRAYNEQFF.

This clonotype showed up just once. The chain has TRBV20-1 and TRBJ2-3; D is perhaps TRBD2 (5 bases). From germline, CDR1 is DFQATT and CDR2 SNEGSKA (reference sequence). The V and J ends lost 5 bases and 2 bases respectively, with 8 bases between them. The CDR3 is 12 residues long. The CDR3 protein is CSAPLDTDTQYF. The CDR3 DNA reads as TGCAGTGCTCCACTAGACACAGATACGCAGTATTTT.

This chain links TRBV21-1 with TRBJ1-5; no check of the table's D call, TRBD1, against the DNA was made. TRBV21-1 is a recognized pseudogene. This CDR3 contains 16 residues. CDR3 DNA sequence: TGTGCCAGCAGCAAAGCGGAGCAGGGGGCTAATCAGCCCCAGCATTTT. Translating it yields CASSKAEQGANQPQHF.

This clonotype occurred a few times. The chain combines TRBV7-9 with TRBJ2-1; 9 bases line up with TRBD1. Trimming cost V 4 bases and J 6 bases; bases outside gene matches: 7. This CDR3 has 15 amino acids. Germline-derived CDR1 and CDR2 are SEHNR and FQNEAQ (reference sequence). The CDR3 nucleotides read TGTGCCAGCAGCTCTACAGGGGGCATCTTCAATGAGCAGTTCTTC. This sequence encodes CASSSTGGIFNEQFF.

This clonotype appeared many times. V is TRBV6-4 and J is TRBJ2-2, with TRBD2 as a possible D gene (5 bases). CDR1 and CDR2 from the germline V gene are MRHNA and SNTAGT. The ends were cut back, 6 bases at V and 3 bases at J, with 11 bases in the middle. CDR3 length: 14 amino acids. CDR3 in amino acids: CASSASLDTGELFF. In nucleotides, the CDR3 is TGTGCCAGCAGCGCTAGCCTGGACACCGGGGAGCTGTTTTTT.

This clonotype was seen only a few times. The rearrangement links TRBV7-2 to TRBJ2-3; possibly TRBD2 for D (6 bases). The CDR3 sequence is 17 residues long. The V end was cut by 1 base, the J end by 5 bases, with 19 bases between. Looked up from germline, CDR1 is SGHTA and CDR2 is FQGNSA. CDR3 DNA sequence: TGTGCCAGCAGCTTAGGTACTTCGGGAGCGTCCGGAGATACGCAGTATTTT. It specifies CASSLGTSGASGDTQYF.

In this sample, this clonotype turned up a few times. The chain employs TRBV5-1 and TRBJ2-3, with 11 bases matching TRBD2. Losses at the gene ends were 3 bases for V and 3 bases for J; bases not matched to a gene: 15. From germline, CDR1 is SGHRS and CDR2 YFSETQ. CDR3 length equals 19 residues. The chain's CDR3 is CASSSASGIAGGPTDTQYF. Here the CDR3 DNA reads TGCGCCAGCAGCTCCGCATCCGGAATAGCGGGAGGGCCGACAGATACGCAGTATTTT.

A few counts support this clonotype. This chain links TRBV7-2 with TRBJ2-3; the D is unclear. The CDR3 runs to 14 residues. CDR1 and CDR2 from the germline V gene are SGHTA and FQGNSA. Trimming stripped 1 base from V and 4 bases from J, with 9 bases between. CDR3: CASSLDNAADTQYF. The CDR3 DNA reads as TGTGCCAGCAGCTTAGATAACGCTGCAGATACGCAGTATTTT. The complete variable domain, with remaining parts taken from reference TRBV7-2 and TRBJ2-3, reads GAGVSQSPSNKVTEKGKDVELRCDPISGHTALYWYRQSLGQGLEFLIYFQGNSAPDKSGLPSDRFSAERTGGSVSTLTIQRTQQEDSAVYLCASSLDNAADTQYFGPGTRLTVL.

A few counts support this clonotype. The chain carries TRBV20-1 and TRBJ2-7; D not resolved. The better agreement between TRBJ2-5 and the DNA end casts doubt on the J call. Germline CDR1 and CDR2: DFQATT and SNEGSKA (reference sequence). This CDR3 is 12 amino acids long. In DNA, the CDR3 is TGCAGTGCTAATTCCCCCAAAGAGACCCAGTACTTC. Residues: CSANSPKETQYF.

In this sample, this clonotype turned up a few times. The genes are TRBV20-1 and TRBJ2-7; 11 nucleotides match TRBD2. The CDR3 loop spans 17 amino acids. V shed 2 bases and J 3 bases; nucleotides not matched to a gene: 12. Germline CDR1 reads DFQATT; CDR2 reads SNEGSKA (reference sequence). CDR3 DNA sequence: TGCAGTGCTAGAAGGCCGCTAGCGGGAGGCGCCTTCTACGAGCAGTACTTC. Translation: CSARRPLAGGAFYEQYF.

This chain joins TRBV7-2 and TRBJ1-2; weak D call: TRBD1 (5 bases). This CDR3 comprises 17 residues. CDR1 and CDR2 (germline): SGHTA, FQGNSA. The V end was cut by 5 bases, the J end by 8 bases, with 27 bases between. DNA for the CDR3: TGTGCCAGCAGCCCGGGACTCTATGACCTACCGGATAGGGGCTACACCTTC. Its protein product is CASSPGLYDLPDRGYTF.

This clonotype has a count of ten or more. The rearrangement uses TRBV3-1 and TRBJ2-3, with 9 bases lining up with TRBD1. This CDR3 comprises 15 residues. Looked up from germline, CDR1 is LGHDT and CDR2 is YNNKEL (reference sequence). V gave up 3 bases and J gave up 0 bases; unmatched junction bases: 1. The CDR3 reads CASSQGTGSTDTQYF. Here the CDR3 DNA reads TGTGCCAGCAGCCAGGGGACAGGGAGCACAGATACGCAGTATTTT.

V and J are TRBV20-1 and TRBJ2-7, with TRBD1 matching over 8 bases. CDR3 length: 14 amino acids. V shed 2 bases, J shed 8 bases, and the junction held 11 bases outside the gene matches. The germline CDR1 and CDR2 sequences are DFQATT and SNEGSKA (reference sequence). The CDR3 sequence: CSARTGQGPLKQYF. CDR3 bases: TGCAGTGCTAGAACTGGACAGGGACCTCTCAAGCAGTACTTC.

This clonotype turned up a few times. For the CDR3, the DNA is TGTGCCAGCAGTTTAACAGCGGGGGGCGGTCAGAAAAACATTCAGTACTTC. Translated: CASSLTAGGGQKNIQYF. The chain carries TRBV12-3 or TRBV12-4 and TRBJ2-4; 9 positions match TRBD2. The CDR3 spans 17 residues. The V and J ends lost 2 bases and 4 bases, in that order; junction bases with no gene match: 9.

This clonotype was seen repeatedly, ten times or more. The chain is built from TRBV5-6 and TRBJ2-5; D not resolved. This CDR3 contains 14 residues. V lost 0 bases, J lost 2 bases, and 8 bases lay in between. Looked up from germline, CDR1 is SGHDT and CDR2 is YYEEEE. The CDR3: CASSLVTGQETQYF. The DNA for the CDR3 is TGTGCCAGCAGCTTGGTCACGGGTCAAGAGACCCAGTACTTC.

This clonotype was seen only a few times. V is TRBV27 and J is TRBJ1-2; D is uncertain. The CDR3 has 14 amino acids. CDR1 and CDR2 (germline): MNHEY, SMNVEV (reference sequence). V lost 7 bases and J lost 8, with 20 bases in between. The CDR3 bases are TGTGCCAGCACCTCAAATGAGGGTACGGAGGGCTACACCTTC. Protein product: CASTSNEGTEGYTF.

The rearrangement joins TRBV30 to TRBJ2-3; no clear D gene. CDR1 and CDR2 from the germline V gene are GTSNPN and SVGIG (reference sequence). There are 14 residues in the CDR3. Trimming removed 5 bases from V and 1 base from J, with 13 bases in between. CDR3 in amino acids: CAWGSVGGTDTQYF. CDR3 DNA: TGTGCCTGGGGGTCAGTTGGGGGCACAGATACGCAGTATTTT.

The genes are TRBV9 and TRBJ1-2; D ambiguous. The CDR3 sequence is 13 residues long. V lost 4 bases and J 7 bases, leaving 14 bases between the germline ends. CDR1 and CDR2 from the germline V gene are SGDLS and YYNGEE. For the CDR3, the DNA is TGTGCCAGCAGCTCCCGGAGGGATCGTGGCTACACCTTC. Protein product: CASSSRRDRGYTF. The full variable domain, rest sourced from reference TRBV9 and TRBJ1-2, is DSGVTQTPKHLITATGQRVTLRCSPRSGDLSVYWYQQSLDQGLQFLIQYYNGEERAKGNILERFSAQQFPDLHSELNLSSLELGDSALYFCASSSRRDRGYTFGSGTRLTVV.

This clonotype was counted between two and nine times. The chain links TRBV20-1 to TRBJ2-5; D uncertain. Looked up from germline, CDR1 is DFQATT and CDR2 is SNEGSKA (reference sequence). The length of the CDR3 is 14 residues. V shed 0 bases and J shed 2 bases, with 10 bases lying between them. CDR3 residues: CSARDGDSQETQYF. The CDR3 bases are TGCAGTGCTAGAGATGGTGATAGTCAAGAGACCCAGTACTTC.

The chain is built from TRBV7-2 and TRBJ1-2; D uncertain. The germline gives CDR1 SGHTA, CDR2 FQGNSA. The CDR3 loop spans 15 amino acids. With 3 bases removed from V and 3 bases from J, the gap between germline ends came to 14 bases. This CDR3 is CASSFEEEADYGYTF. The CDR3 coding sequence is TGTGCCAGCAGCTTTGAGGAGGAAGCAGACTATGGCTACACCTTC.

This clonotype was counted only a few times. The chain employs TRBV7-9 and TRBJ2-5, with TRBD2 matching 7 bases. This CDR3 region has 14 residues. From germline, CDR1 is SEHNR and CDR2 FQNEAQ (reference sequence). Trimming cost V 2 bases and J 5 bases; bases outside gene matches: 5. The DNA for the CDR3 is TGTGCCAGCAGCTTAACCCCTAGCGGCGAGACCCAGTACTTC. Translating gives CASSLTPSGETQYF.

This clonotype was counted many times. The CDR3 DNA is TGCAGTGCTAGAGAACTGGCGGGAGATCAGAATGAGCAGTTCTTC. This gives the protein CSARELAGDQNEQFF. The rearrangement uses TRBV20-1 and TRBJ2-1; 7 nucleotides align to TRBD2. The length of the CDR3 is 15 residues. With 0 bases clipped from V and 7 bases from J, the junction kept 9 bases outside the gene matches. CDR1 is DFQATT, CDR2 SNEGSKA, per germline (reference sequence).

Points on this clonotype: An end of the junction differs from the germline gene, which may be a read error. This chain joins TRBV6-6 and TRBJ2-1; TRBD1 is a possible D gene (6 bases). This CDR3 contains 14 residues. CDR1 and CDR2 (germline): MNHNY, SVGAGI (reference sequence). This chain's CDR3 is CASSYWTRDNGQFF. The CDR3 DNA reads TGTGCCAGCAGTTACTGGACTCGGGACAATGGGCAGTTCTTC.